A single sample gave rise to the 26 T cell receptor beta chains below, sequenced in a study of blood T cells in healthy people across ages. Combining a sample-barcoded 5' primer with a J-beta primer mix, a second PCR ran for roughly 6 to 11 cycles. TCRdb re-called the 5' RACE reads with MiXCR, one entry per CDR3 protein. The table has 540,000 or so distinct CDR3 sequences, under 55% seen once; the top ten hold about 26%. The sequencing sample was made of blood. Source of these receptors: a man at least 80 years old in good health.

The gene calls are TRBV7-2 and TRBJ2-5, with 7 bases that match TRBD1. Germline loops: CDR1 SGHTA, CDR2 FQGNSA. Unmatched junction bases numbered 7, after V lost 5 bases and J lost 4 bases. The CDR3 is 14 residues long. CDR3 DNA sequence: TGTGCCAGCAGCCTTGACAGGGATTTAGAGACCCAGTACTTC. It encodes CASSLDRDLETQYF.

The chain carries TRBV7-9 and TRBJ2-1, with 14 bases identical to TRBD2. This CDR3 has 17 amino acids. Per the germline V gene, CDR1 is SEHNR and CDR2 is FQNEAQ (reference sequence). Trimming removed 5 bases from V and 8 bases from J; junction bases left unmatched: 11. CDR3 protein: CASSPRLAGGEIDEQFF. In nucleotides, the CDR3 is TGTGCCAGCAGCCCGAGACTAGCGGGGGGGGAAATAGATGAGCAGTTCTTC.

This clonotype was picked up one time. The chain employs TRBV11-2 and TRBJ1-2; 7 nucleotides align to TRBD1. V lost 3 bases, J lost 6 bases, and 10 bases stayed unmatched. The length of the CDR3 is 15 residues. Germline V gene data show CDR1 as SGHAT and CDR2 as FQNNGV. CDR3 region: CASSLNTGTVNGYTF. In DNA, the CDR3 is TGTGCCAGCAGCTTGAATACCGGGACAGTTAATGGCTACACCTTC.

This chain connects TRBV20-1 to TRBJ1-1; weak D call: TRBD1 (6 bases). From germline, CDR1 is DFQATT and CDR2 SNEGSKA (reference sequence). V lost 1 base and J 5 bases, leaving 14 bases between the germline ends. The CDR3 is 14 residues long. This CDR3 is CSARGGGGRTEAFF. The CDR3 DNA sequence: TGCAGTGCTAGAGGTGGAGGGGGGAGAACTGAAGCTTTCTTT.

This chain joins TRBV7-9 and TRBJ2-4, with 12 bases lining up with TRBD2. This CDR3 has 16 amino acids. With 8 bases clipped from V and 0 bases from J, the junction kept 5 bases outside the gene matches. CDR1 and CDR2 from the germline V gene are SEHNR and FQNEAQ (reference sequence). The CDR3 bases are TGTGCCAGCGGCAGGACTAGCGGGAAAGCCAAAAACATTCAGTACTTC. Protein product: CASGRTSGKAKNIQYF.

Of note for this clonotype: A read error is possible here, since a much larger clone lies one base away. V usage is TRBV6-5 and J usage is TRBJ2-2; 8 bases match TRBD2. The CDR3 covers 17 residues. Germline lookup yields CDR1 MNHEY and CDR2 SVGAGI. As DNA, the CDR3 is TGTGCCAGCAGTTACGATCTAAGGCGGGAGGTCACCGGGGAGCAGTTTTTT. It yields the protein CASSYDLRREVTGEQFF.

This clonotype was picked up a small number of times. This chain uses TRBV28 with TRBJ2-5; D is unresolved. The end of the DNA is better explained by TRBJ2-7, so the J call may be wrong. The CDR3 length is 11 residues. Per the germline V gene, CDR1 is MDHEN and CDR2 is SYDVKM. The CDR3 is CASRVALEQYF. Written as DNA, the CDR3 is TGTGCCAGCAGGGTCGCCCTCGAGCAGTACTTC.

As regards this clonotype: The junction differs from germline at one of its ends, possibly a read error. The rearrangement links TRBV5-1 to TRBJ2-1; 12 positions match TRBD2. CDR1 is SGHRS, CDR2 YFSETQ, per germline. This CDR3 is 18 amino acids long. As DNA, the CDR3 is TGCGCCAGCACCTTGCGTCCTAGCGGGGGGGCCGGCTACAATGAGCAGTTCTTC. It yields the protein CASTLRPSGGAGYNEQFF.

This clonotype appeared once. Possible read error: a much larger clone is one base away. The J gene is TRBJ2-3, the V gene TRBV6-1; 13 nucleotides match TRBD2. This CDR3 has 17 residues. CDR1 is MNHNS and CDR2 is SASEGT in the germline V gene. The CDR3 region is CVSSPRPGLAGADTQYF. CDR3 nucleotide sequence: TGTGTCAGCAGTCCTAGACCCGGACTAGCGGGGGCGGATACGCAGTATTTT.

The sample holds one count of this clonotype. The chain joins TRBV21-1 to TRBJ2-1; the table's D call, TRBD2, was not checked against the DNA. TRBV21-1 is annotated as a pseudogene. The CDR3 has 15 residues. CDR3 sequence reads: CASSKRTSGYNEQFF. CDR3 in DNA: TGTGCCAGCAGCAAGCGAACTAGCGGTTACAATGAGCAGTTCTTC.

The rearrangement links TRBV20-1 to TRBJ2-4, with 12 bases identical to TRBD2. The J call is in doubt because the DNA end fits TRBJ2-5 better. This CDR3 region has 16 residues. Per germline, CDR1 DFQATT and CDR2 SNEGSKA (reference sequence). CDR3: CSALGETSGGPETQYF. The CDR3 nucleotides read TGCAGTGCCCTAGGGGAGACTAGCGGGGGACCGGAGACCCAGTACTTC.

This clonotype was detected only a few times. V is TRBV7-2 and J is TRBJ2-1, with 7 bases aligning to TRBD1. There are 14 residues in the CDR3. The trim removed 1 base at V and 6 bases at J, leaving 3 bases unmatched. Looked up from germline, CDR1 is SGHTA and CDR2 is FQGNSA. The CDR3 DNA follows: TGTGCCAGCAGCTTAGTCGCAGGGGGCAATGAGCAGTTCTTC. It yields the protein CASSLVAGGNEQFF.

This clonotype was recorded at least ten times. The chain recombines TRBV6-6 with TRBJ1-1, with 7 positions matching TRBD1. V trimming: 0 bases; J trimming: 8 bases; junction bases outside the gene matches: 3. Germline lookup yields CDR1 MNHNY and CDR2 SVGAGI (reference sequence). This CDR3 has 13 residues. In DNA form, the CDR3 reads TGTGCCAGCAGTTACTCCAGACAGGGCGAAGCTTTCTTT. Amino acids: CASSYSRQGEAFF.

The chain is built from TRBV6-1 and TRBJ2-7; 9 nucleotides line up with TRBD2. Looked up from germline, CDR1 is MNHNS and CDR2 is SASEGT. This CDR3 comprises 17 residues. Trimming removed 0 bases from V and 3 bases from J; junction bases left unmatched: 9. CDR3: CASSEAISGSVYYEQYF. The CDR3, as DNA: TGTGCCAGCAGTGAAGCGATTAGCGGGAGTGTGTACTACGAGCAGTACTTC.

Comment on this clonotype: A read error may explain this, as a much larger clone is one base away. The chain links TRBV6-5 to TRBJ2-6; perhaps TRBD1 as D (5 bases). Germline CDR1 is MNHEY and CDR2 is SVGAGI. The CDR3 is 14 residues long. The CDR3 spells CASTTMTGANVPTF. The CDR3 DNA reads as TGTGCCAGCACCACGATGACTGGGGCCAACGTCCCGACTTTC.

V is TRBV20-1 and J is TRBJ2-3; D may correspond to TRBD1 or TRBD2 (6 bases each). V was shortened by 5 bases and J by 2 bases, with 17 bases between the two germline ends. This CDR3 spans 15 amino acids. Germline V gives CDR1 DFQATT, CDR2 SNEGSKA (reference sequence). This CDR3 is CSAPLGAGNTDTQYF. CDR3 bases: TGCAGTGCTCCCCTGGGGGCGGGGAACACAGATACGCAGTATTTT.

The chain employs TRBV7-9 and TRBJ2-7; D perhaps matches TRBD1 (5 bases). This CDR3 region has 13 residues. Per the germline V gene, CDR1 is SEHNR and CDR2 is FQNEAQ (reference sequence). V shed 8 bases and J shed 3 bases, with 14 bases lying between them. The CDR3 loop is CASDVRGSYEQYF. DNA of the CDR3: TGTGCCAGCGACGTAAGGGGAAGCTACGAGCAGTACTTC.

The chain couples TRBV5-1 to TRBJ2-3; D may match TRBD1 or TRBD2 (5 bases each). CDR1 and CDR2 from the germline V gene are SGHRS and YFSETQ. CDR3 size: 16 residues. The V end was cut by 6 bases, the J end by 1 base, with 18 bases between. The CDR3 region has the DNA TGCGCCAGCAACAACCCCTCCGGGACCGGCACAGATACGCAGTATTTT. This gives the protein CASNNPSGTGTDTQYF.

V usage is TRBV28 and J usage is TRBJ2-7; D may correspond to TRBD1 or TRBD2 (5 bases each). This CDR3 is 14 amino acids long. Per germline, CDR1 MDHEN and CDR2 SYDVKM. Trimming took 6 bases from V and 5 from J, leaving 17 bases between them. CDR3 DNA: TGTGCCAGCAGGTCCGGGACCCCTTGGGACGAGCAGTACTTC. Translated: CASRSGTPWDEQYF.

The rearrangement uses TRBV28 and TRBJ2-3; 10 positions match TRBD2. Germline V lookup: CDR1 MDHEN, CDR2 SYDVKM. The CDR3 runs 17 residues. The V gene end was trimmed by 4 bases and the J gene end by 0 bases; junction bases not matched to a gene: 7. The CDR3 reads CASSSTSGTTSTDTQYF. In nucleotides, the CDR3 is TGTGCCAGCAGTTCTACTAGCGGGACAACTAGCACAGATACGCAGTATTTT.

This chain connects TRBV6-2 or TRBV6-3 to TRBJ2-7, with D unresolved. The J call is doubtful: the DNA matches TRBJ2-5 better. CDR1 MNHEY and CDR2 SVGEGT come from the germline V gene. This CDR3 comprises 12 residues. The CDR3 DNA reads TGTGCCAGCAGTCCCTTTGAAGAGACCCAGTACTTC. Its translation: CASSPFEETQYF.

The chain couples TRBV9 to TRBJ2-3, with 10 positions matching TRBD2. This CDR3 has 16 residues. The V gene end was trimmed by 3 bases and the J gene end by 5 bases; junction bases not matched to a gene: 9. Per germline, CDR1 SGDLS and CDR2 YYNGEE. The CDR3 sequence is CASSEGASGGGDTQYF. DNA for the CDR3: TGTGCCAGCAGCGAAGGAGCTAGCGGGGGAGGAGATACGCAGTATTTT. Full variable domain (missing parts from reference TRBV9 and TRBJ2-3): DSGVTQTPKHLITATGQRVTLRCSPRSGDLSVYWYQQSLDQGLQFLIQYYNGEERAKGNILERFSAQQFPDLHSELNLSSLELGDSALYFCASSEGASGGGDTQYFGPGTRLTVL.

The chain combines TRBV3-1 with TRBJ2-3; 9 positions match TRBD1. The J segment lost 4 bases and the V segment lost 5 bases, leaving 10 bases of the junction unmatched. CDR1 and CDR2 from the germline V gene are LGHDT and YNNKEL (reference sequence). CDR3 length: 16 amino acids. CDR3 in DNA: TGTGCCAGCAGCAAGAGACCGGGACAGGGACCAGATACGCAGTATTTT. This sequence encodes CASSKRPGQGPDTQYF.

This chain uses TRBV27 with TRBJ2-2, with 7 bases aligning to TRBD1. The germline V gene encodes CDR1 MNHEY and CDR2 SMNVEV (reference sequence). The ends lost 7 bases at V and 7 bases at J; junction bases unmatched: 9. The CDR3 spans 14 residues. The CDR3 nucleotides are TGTGCCAGCACCATGTCCCGGGACAGCGGGGAGCTGTTTTTT. It specifies CASTMSRDSGELFF.

The CDR3 loop reads CASHAIVQETQYF. CDR3 DNA sequence: TGTGCCAGCCATGCAATAGTCCAAGAGACCCAGTACTTC. This chain connects TRBV5-6 to TRBJ2-5; D gene ambiguous. Looked up from germline, CDR1 is SGHDT and CDR2 is YYEEEE. V was shortened by 7 bases and J by 1 base, with 11 bases between the two germline ends. The CDR3 consists of 13 residues.

The rearrangement joins TRBV6-2 or TRBV6-3 to TRBJ2-1, with D tentatively TRBD2 (6 bases). CDR1 and CDR2 (germline): MNHEY, SVGEGT. Trimming removed 6 bases at V and 10 bases at J, with 25 bases between. The CDR3 covers 16 residues. CDR3 amino acids: CASRRSPKLPGDEQFF. The CDR3 nucleotides are TGTGCCAGCAGACGCTCCCCTAAATTACCGGGGGACGAGCAGTTCTTC.